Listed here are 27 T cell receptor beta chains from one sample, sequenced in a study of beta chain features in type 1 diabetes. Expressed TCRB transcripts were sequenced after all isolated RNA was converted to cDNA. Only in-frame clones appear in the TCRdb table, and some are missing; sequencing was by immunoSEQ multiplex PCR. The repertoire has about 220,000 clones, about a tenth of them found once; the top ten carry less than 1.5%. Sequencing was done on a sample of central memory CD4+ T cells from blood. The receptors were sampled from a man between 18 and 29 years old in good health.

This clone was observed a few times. The CDR3, as DNA: TGTGCCAGCAGCGGCGGGAGTGAGGCAGATACGCAGTATTTT. Amino acid sequence: CASSGGSEADTQYF. The chain recombines TRBV5-4 with TRBJ2-3; 7 bases match TRBD2. This CDR3 spans 14 amino acids. The germline V gene has CDR1 SGHNT and CDR2 YYREEE (reference sequence). V was pared by 4 bases and J by 4 bases, with 6 bases of the junction left unmatched.

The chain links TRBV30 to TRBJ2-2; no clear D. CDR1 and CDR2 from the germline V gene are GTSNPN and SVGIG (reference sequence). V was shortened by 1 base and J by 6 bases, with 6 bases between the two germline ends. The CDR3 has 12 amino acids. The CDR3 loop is CAWSARAGELFF. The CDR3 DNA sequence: TGTGCCTGGAGTGCCCGCGCCGGGGAGCTGTTTTTT.

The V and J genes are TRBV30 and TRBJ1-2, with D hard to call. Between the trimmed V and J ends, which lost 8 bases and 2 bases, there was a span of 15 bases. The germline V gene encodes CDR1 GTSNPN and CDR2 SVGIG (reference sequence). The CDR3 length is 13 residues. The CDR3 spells CAIFSKRNYGYTF. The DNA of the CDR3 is TGTGCCATTTTCAGCAAACGAAACTATGGCTACACCTTC.

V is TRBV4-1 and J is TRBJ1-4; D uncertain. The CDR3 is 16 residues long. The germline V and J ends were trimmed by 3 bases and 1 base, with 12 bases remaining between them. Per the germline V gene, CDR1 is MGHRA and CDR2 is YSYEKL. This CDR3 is CASSHQGKGTNEKLFF. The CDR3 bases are TGCGCCAGCAGCCACCAAGGAAAGGGAACTAATGAAAAACTGTTTTTT.

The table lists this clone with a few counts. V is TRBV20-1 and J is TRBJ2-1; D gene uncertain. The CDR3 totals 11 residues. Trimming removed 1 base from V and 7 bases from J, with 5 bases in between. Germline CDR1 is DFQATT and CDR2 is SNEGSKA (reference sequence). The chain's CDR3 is CSARVINEQFF. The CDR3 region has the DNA TGCAGTGCTAGAGTGATTAATGAGCAGTTCTTC.

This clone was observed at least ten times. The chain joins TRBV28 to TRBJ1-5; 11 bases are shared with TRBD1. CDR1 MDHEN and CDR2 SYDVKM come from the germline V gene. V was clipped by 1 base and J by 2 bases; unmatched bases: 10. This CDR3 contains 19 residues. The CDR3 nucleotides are TGTGCCAGCAGTTTATTCCCCCTTGGACAGGGGGCTGGCAATCAGCCCCAGCATTTT. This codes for CASSLFPLGQGAGNQPQHF.

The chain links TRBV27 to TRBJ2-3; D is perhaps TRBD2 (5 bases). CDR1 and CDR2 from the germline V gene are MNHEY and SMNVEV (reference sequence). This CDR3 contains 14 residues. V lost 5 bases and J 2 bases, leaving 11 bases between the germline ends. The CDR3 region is CASSIRTATDTQYF. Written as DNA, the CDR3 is TGTGCCAGCAGTATCCGGACTGCCACAGATACGCAGTATTTT.

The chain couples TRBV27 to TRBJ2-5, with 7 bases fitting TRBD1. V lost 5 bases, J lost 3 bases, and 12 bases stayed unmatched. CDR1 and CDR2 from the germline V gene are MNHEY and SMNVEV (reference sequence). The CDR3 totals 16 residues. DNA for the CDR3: TGTGCCAGCAGTGACCGGCAGACAGGGAAGAAAGAGACCCAGTACTTC. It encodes CASSDRQTGKKETQYF.

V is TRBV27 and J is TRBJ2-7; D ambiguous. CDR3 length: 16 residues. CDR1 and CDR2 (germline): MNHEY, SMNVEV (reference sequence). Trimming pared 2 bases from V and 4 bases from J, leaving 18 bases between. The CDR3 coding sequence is TGTGCCAGCAGTTTAAAGCGCAGGCCCCCCTTATACGAGCAGTACTTC. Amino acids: CASSLKRRPPLYEQYF.

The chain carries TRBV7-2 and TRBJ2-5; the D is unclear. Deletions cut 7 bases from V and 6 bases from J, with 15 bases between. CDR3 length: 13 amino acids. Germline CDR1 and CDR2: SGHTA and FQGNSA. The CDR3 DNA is TGTGCCAGCAACCTACGAGAGTTGAAGACCCAGTACTTC. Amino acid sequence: CASNLRELKTQYF. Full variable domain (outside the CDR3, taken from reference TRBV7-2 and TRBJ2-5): GAGVSQSPSNKVTEKGKDVELRCDPISGHTALYWYRQSLGQGLEFLIYFQGNSAPDKSGLPSDRFSAERTGGSVSTLTIQRTQQEDSAVYLCASNLRELKTQYFGPGTRLLVL.

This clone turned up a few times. CDR3 in amino acids: CASDRGPGRQETQYF. CDR3 in DNA: TGTGCCAGCGACAGGGGTCCGGGAAGGCAAGAGACCCAGTACTTC. The chain links TRBV18 to TRBJ2-5; TRBD1 matches at 8 bases. Unmatched junction bases numbered 10, after V lost 8 bases and J lost 2 bases. Germline V gene sequence: CDR1 KGHSH, CDR2 LQKENI. The CDR3 loop spans 15 amino acids.

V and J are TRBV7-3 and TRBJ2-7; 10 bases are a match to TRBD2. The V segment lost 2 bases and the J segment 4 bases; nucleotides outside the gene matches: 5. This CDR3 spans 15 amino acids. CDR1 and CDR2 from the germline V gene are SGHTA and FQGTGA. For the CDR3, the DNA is TGTGCCAGCAGCTTAGCTGGACTAGCGGAGTACGAGCAGTACTTC. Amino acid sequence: CASSLAGLAEYEQYF.

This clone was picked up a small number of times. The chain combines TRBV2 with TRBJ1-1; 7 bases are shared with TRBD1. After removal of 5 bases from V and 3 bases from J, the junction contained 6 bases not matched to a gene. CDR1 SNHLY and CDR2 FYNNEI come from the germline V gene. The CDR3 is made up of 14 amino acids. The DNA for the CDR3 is TGTGCCAGCAGTTTACAGGGGCCCCACACTGAAGCTTTCTTT. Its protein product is CASSLQGPHTEAFF. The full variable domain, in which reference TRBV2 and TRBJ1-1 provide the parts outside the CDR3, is EPEVTQTPSHQVTQMGQEVILRCVPISNHLYFYWYRQILGQKVEFLVSFYNNEISEKSEIFDDQFSVERPDGSNFTLKIRSTKLEDSAMYFCASSLQGPHTEAFFGQGTRLTVV.

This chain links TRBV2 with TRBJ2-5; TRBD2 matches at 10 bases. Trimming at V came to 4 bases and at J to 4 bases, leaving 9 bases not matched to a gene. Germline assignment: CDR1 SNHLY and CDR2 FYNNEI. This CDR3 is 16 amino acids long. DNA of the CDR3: TGTGCCAGCAGTGTCCTGGGACTAGCGTCCGGAGAGACCCAGTACTTC. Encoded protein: CASSVLGLASGETQYF.

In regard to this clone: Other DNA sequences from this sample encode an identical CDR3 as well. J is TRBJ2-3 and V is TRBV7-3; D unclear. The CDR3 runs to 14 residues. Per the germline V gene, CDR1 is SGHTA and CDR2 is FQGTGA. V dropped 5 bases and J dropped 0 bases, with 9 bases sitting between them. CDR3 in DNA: TGTGCCAGCAGCCCCGGCTCGAGCACAGATACGCAGTATTTT. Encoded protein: CASSPGSSTDTQYF.

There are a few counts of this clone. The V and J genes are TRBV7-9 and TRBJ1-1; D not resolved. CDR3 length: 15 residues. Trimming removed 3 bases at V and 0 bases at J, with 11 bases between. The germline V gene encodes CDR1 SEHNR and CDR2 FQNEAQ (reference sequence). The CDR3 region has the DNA TGTGCCAGCAGCTTCGGCAGCATGATGAACACTGAAGCTTTCTTT. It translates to CASSFGSMMNTEAFF.

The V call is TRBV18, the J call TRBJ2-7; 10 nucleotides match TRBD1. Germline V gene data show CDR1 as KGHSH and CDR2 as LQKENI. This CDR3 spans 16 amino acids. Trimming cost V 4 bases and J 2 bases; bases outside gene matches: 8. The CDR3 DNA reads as TGTGCCAGCTCACTCTTTGAAGGGACAGGGGCCTACGAGCAGTACTTC. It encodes CASSLFEGTGAYEQYF.

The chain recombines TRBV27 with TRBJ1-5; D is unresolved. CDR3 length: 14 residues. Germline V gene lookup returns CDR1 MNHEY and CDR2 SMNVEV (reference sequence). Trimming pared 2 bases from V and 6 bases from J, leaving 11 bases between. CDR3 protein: CASSLQRRGQPQHF. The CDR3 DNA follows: TGTGCCAGCAGTTTACAGCGCCGGGGTCAGCCCCAGCATTTT.

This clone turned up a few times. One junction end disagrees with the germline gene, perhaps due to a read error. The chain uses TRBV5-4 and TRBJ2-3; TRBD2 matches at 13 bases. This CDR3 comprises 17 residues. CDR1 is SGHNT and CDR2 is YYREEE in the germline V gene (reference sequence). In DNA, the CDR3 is TGCGCCAGCAGCCACGGACTAGCGGGAGAACGGGCAGATACGCAGTATTTT. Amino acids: CASSHGLAGERADTQYF. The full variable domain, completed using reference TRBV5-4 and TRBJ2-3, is ETGVTQSPTHLIKTRGQQVTLRCSSQSGHNTVSWYQQALGQGPQFIFQYYREEENGRGNFPPRFSGLQFPNYSSELNVNALELDDSALYLCASSHGLAGERADTQYFGPGTRLTVL.

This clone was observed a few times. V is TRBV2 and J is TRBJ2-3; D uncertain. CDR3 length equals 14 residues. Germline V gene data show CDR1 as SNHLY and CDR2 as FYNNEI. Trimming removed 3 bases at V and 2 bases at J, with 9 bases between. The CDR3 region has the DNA TGTGCCAGCAGTGACCTGACTCCCACAGATACGCAGTATTTT. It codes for CASSDLTPTDTQYF.

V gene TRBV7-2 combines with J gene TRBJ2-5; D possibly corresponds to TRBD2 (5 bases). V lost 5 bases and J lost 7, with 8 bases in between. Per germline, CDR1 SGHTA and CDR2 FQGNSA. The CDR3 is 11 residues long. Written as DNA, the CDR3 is TGTGCCAGCAGCCCCGCGGGGACCCAGTACTTC. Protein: CASSPAGTQYF.

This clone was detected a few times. CDR3 sequence (DNA): TGCAGTACGAGGGCGACAGGGGTCACTGAAGCTTTCTTT. It yields the protein CSTRATGVTEAFF. The chain is built from TRBV29-1 and TRBJ1-1; 8 bases fit TRBD1. CDR3 length: 13 amino acids. Germline V CDR1 and CDR2: SQVTM, ANQGSEA. The full variable domain, in which reference TRBV29-1 and TRBJ1-1 provide the parts outside the CDR3, is SAVISQKPSRDICQRGTSLTIQCQVDSQVTMMFWYRQQPGQSLTLIATANQGSEATYESGFVIDKFPISRPNLTFSTLTVSNMSPEDSSIYLCSTRATGVTEAFFGQGTRLTVV.

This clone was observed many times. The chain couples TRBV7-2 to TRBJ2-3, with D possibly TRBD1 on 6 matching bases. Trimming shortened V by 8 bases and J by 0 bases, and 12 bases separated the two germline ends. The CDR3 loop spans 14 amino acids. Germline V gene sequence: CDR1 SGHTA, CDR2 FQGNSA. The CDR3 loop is CASRWDMSTDTQYF. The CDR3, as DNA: TGTGCCAGCCGATGGGACATGAGCACAGATACGCAGTATTTT. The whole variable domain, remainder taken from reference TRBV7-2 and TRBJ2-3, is GAGVSQSPSNKVTEKGKDVELRCDPISGHTALYWYRQSLGQGLEFLIYFQGNSAPDKSGLPSDRFSAERTGGSVSTLTIQRTQQEDSAVYLCASRWDMSTDTQYFGPGTRLTVL.

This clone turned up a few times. The DNA for the CDR3 is TGTGCCAGCAGCTTGGGCGGGAGTGGCACAGATACGCAGTATTTT. Amino acids: CASSLGGSGTDTQYF. The chain links TRBV5-4 to TRBJ2-3; 7 bases line up with TRBD2. V dropped 0 bases and J dropped 1; count of bases not matched to a gene: 2. CDR3 length equals 15 residues. Germline lookup yields CDR1 SGHNT and CDR2 YYREEE (reference sequence).

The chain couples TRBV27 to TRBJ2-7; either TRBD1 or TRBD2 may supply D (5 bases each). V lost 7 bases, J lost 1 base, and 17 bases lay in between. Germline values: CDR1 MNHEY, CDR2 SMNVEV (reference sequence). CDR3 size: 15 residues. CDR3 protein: CASTSGDRPSYEQYF. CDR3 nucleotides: TGTGCCAGCACCTCCGGGGACCGACCGTCCTACGAGCAGTACTTC.

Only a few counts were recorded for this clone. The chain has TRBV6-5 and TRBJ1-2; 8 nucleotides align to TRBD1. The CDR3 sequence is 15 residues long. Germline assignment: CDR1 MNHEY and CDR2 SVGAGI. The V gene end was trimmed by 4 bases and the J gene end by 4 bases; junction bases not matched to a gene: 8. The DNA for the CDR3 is TGTGCCAGCAGTTCCGGACAGGGTGGGAGCTATGGCTACACCTTC. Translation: CASSSGQGGSYGYTF.

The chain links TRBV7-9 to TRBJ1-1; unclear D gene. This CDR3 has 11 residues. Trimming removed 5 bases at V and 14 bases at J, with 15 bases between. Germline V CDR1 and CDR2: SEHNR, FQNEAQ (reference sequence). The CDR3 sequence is CASSPRAIGFF. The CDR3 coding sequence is TGTGCCAGCAGCCCCCGGGCCATCGGCTTCTTT.